This TCR beta chain derives from a study of T-cell reconstitution after alpha-beta-depleted transplantation in children. Study-level points and caveats: From surviving recipient T cells and thymic progenitors came the high day-60 TCRbeta diversity observed in some patients. Among T cells one year after transplant, newly produced cells accounted for most counts and diversity. After transplant, at about two months, alpha-beta T cells were reportedly derived from several hundred expanded graft clones.

This clonotype came up many times. What it binds is not known. Unique molecular identifiers were built into the TCRbeta library. TCRdb recomputed calls from the PCR reads with MiXCR, one row per CDR3 protein. The sample shows hundreds of thousands of distinct CDR3 sequences, under 20% of them seen only once. The source of this sequence is a male patient aged 2-15 years who had a stem cell transplant for acute lymphoblastic leukemia, so the T cells may come from the graft donor. The sample was PBMCs, mostly from graft donor cells, taken 360 days after TCRalphabeta/CD19-depleted stem cell transplant.

The CDR3 bases are TGTGCCAGCAGCCTAGGACTAGCGGAAACAAACACCGGGGAGCTGTTTTTT. It yields the protein CASSLGLAETNTGELFF. The chain carries TRBV7-9 and TRBJ2-2, with 10 bases matching TRBD2. The CDR3 is 17 amino acids. Germline CDR1 and CDR2: SEHNR and FQNEAQ (reference sequence). J gave up 2 bases and V 5 bases, and 8 bases lay outside the gene matches.